This entry lists 15 T cell receptor beta chains sequenced from one sample in a study of Ad26.COV2.S vaccination and SARS-CoV-2 variants. As to treatment: approximately 18 received Ad26.COV2.S at low or high dose, single or two shots; about 5 received placebo; per-sample allocation not given. After the first vaccine or placebo injection, samples were drawn on day 63. Assay used: immunoSEQ multiplex PCR; TCRdb lists only in-frame clones, some missing. This sample yields under 600,000 clones, of which roughly nine tenths are seen a single time; about 1.7% belongs to the top ten. Here the sequenced sample was peripheral blood, taken in a trial of Ad26.COV2.S vaccine versus placebo. All receptors derive from a person between 18 and 59 years old who received the Ad26.COV2.S COVID-19 vaccine or a placebo.

CDR3: CASSQGSGANEKLFF. CDR3 coding DNA: TGTGCCAGCAGTCAGGGTTCAGGGGCTAATGAAAAACTGTTTTTT. The chain links TRBV2 to TRBJ1-4, with D perhaps TRBD1 (6 bases). The V gene lost 5 bases and the J gene lost 3 bases, with 13 bases spanning the gap. CDR1 SNHLY and CDR2 FYNNEI come from the germline V gene. This CDR3 is built from 15 residues. Looking up the rest from reference TRBV2 and TRBJ1-4 gives the full variable domain: EPEVTQTPSHQVTQMGQEVILRCVPISNHLYFYWYRQILGQKVEFLVSFYNNEISEKSEIFDDQFSVERPDGSNFTLKIRSTKLEDSAMYFCASSQGSGANEKLFFGSGTQLSVL.

The V gene is TRBV3-1 (or the pseudogene TRBV3-2), the J gene TRBJ2-7; 10 bases align to TRBD1. Looked up from germline, CDR1 is LGHDT and CDR2 is YNNKEL (reference sequence). The CDR3 is made up of 16 amino acids. V was pared by 4 bases and J by 3 bases, with 9 bases of the junction left unmatched. CDR3: CASSPKLGDRGYEQYF. CDR3 nucleotides: TGTGCCAGCAGCCCCAAGCTGGGGGACAGGGGCTACGAGCAGTACTTC.

This clone was recorded a few times. Germline is not matched at one junction end, which may reflect a read error. Written as DNA, the CDR3 is TGTGCCAGCAGATTGGGACAGAGAGAAACTGAAGCTTTCTTT. This sequence encodes CASRLGQRETEAFF. The J gene is TRBJ1-1, the V gene TRBV5-4, with TRBD1 matching 7 bases. This CDR3 has 14 residues. Per the germline V gene, CDR1 is SGHNT and CDR2 is YYREEE (reference sequence).

The chain joins TRBV6-5 to TRBJ1-3, with 7 positions matching TRBD1. Germline-derived CDR1 and CDR2 are MNHEY and SVGAGI. V was clipped by 6 bases and J by 5 bases; unmatched bases: 7. The CDR3 consists of 14 residues. The DNA of the CDR3 is TGTGCCAGCAGACCCGACAGGGCGCGAAACACCATATATTTT. Encoded protein: CASRPDRARNTIYF.

V gene TRBV5-5 combines with J gene TRBJ1-6, with no clear D. This CDR3 comprises 12 residues. V was shortened by 4 bases and J by 7 bases, with 6 bases between the two germline ends. In germline, CDR1 is SGHKS, CDR2 YYEKEE (reference sequence). Here the CDR3 DNA reads TGTGCCAGCAGCCGACCAAATTCACCCCTCCACTTT. This sequence encodes CASSRPNSPLHF.

This chain joins TRBV19 and TRBJ2-7, with 7 positions matching TRBD1. Trimming removed 2 bases from V and 3 bases from J; junction bases left unmatched: 10. Germline V gene lookup returns CDR1 LNHDA and CDR2 SQIVND (reference sequence). The CDR3 covers 16 residues. This chain's CDR3 is CASSIRPRRGIYEQYF. CDR3 sequence (DNA): TGTGCCAGTAGTATACGCCCCCGCAGGGGGATCTACGAGCAGTACTTC. Filled out from reference TRBV19 and TRBJ2-7, the complete variable domain reads DGGITQSPKYLFRKEGQNVTLSCEQNLNHDAMYWYRQDPGQGLRLIYYSQIVNDFQKGDIAEGYSVSREKKESFPLTVTSAQKNPTAFYLCASSIRPRRGIYEQYFGPGTRLTVT.

The rearrangement joins TRBV6-4 to TRBJ2-2; the D is unclear. Deletions cut 6 bases from V and 6 bases from J, with 14 bases between. This CDR3 is 14 amino acids long. Germline V CDR1 and CDR2: MRHNA, SNTAGT. In nucleotides, the CDR3 is TGTGCCAGCAGACCCGAATGGTTGTCCGGGGAGCTGTTTTTT. It translates to CASRPEWLSGELFF.

This chain connects TRBV29-1 to TRBJ1-2; no clear D. The CDR3 is made up of 12 amino acids. Germline CDR1 reads SQVTM; CDR2 reads ANQGSEA. The ends were cut back, 4 bases at V and 4 bases at J, with 10 bases in the middle. CDR3: CSVGGSLYGYTF. The CDR3 region has the DNA TGCAGCGTTGGCGGAAGTCTCTATGGCTACACCTTC.

The rearrangement links TRBV30 to TRBJ1-5; D might be TRBD1 (6 bases). The germline V and J ends were trimmed by 0 bases and 6 bases, with 9 bases remaining between them. The CDR3 is 13 residues long. Germline V gene lookup returns CDR1 GTSNPN and CDR2 SVGIG (reference sequence). The chain's CDR3 is CAWSVTGSQPQHF. CDR3 sequence (DNA): TGTGCCTGGAGTGTCACAGGGAGTCAGCCCCAGCATTTT.

The chain carries TRBV20-1 and TRBJ2-5; D could derive from TRBD1 or TRBD2 (5 bases each). V dropped 8 bases and J dropped 9 bases, with 13 bases sitting between them. CDR3 length equals 10 residues. In germline, CDR1 is DFQATT, CDR2 SNEGSKA (reference sequence). This CDR3 is CSHGGLPQYF. In DNA form, the CDR3 reads TGCAGTCATGGGGGTCTACCCCAGTACTTC.

The V and J genes are TRBV10-1 and TRBJ2-7; D not certain. The length of the CDR3 is 12 residues. Germline V lookup: CDR1 WNHNN, CDR2 SYGVQD (reference sequence). Deletions cut 2 bases from V and 1 base from J, with 3 bases between. CDR3 sequence (DNA): TGCGCCAGCAGTGAGGGTTCCTACGAGCAGTACTTC. This encodes CASSEGSYEQYF.

This clone came up many times. CDR3 protein: CASSPPFAKGVAEAFF. The CDR3, as DNA: TGTGCCAGCAGTCCCCCCTTTGCGAAGGGCGTAGCTGAAGCTTTCTTT. The gene calls are TRBV7-9 and TRBJ1-1; D unclear. The CDR3 has 16 amino acids. V was clipped by 6 bases and J by 6 bases, with 23 bases between them. Per the germline V gene, CDR1 is SEHNR and CDR2 is FQNEAQ (reference sequence).

V usage is TRBV30 and J usage is TRBJ1-4; possible D gene TRBD1, 5 bases. The CDR3 has 18 amino acids. The V gene lost 0 bases and the J gene lost 7 bases, with 24 bases spanning the gap. Germline V gene data show CDR1 as GTSNPN and CDR2 as SVGIG (reference sequence). DNA of the CDR3: TGTGCCTGGAGTGTAGCGTTTAATCAAGGGGAAATAGGTGAAAAACTGTTTTTT. This gives the protein CAWSVAFNQGEIGEKLFF. The whole variable domain, filled in from reference TRBV30 and TRBJ1-4, reads SQTIHQWPATLVQPVGSPLSLECTVEGTSNPNLYWYRQAAGRGLQLLFYSVGIGQISSEVPQNLSASRPQDRQFILSSKKLLLSDSGFYLCAWSVAFNQGEIGEKLFFGSGTQLSVL.

This chain connects TRBV5-1 to TRBJ1-6, with D possibly being TRBD1 (5 bases). The CDR3 totals 16 residues. The germline CDR1 and CDR2 sequences are SGHRS and YFSETQ. V was cut by 5 bases and J by 7 bases, with 19 bases left in between. The CDR3 protein is CASRGPDPGGNSPLHF. The CDR3 DNA is TGCGCCAGCAGGGGGCCGGACCCCGGAGGGAATTCACCCCTCCACTTT.

This rearrangement joins TRBV24-1 to TRBJ2-1; TRBD1 agrees at 8 bases. Germline trimming cut 3 bases from V and 5 bases from J; bases unmatched to any gene: 11. From germline, CDR1 is KGHDR and CDR2 SFDVKD. This CDR3 is 17 amino acids long. The chain's CDR3 is CATSDPQGTGKNNEQFF. The CDR3 bases are TGTGCCACCAGTGATCCACAGGGGACAGGCAAGAACAATGAGCAGTTCTTC.